This T cell receptor (beta chain) came from a study of cytomegalovirus exposure and HLA in healthy donors. Study observations and caveats: The authors later found TCR association rates varying by HLA locus, with DRB1 most and HLA-C fewest. V- and J-gene trimming in TCR beta was tied to a missense DCLRE1C variant by an analysis performed later. It was confirmed in vitro that a few of the CMV-associated chains were specific for CMV antigens.

Researchers ran the PCR with 60 Vbeta and 13 Jbeta primers. Assay: immunoSEQ multiplex PCR; the TCRdb copy retains only in-frame clones and omits some. In all, the sample yields about 35,000 clones. From germline, CDR1 is MNHEY and CDR2 SMNVEV (reference sequence). This CDR3 spans 15 amino acids. After removal of 2 bases from V and 3 bases from J, the junction contained 4 bases not matched to a gene. At sampling all donors were nominally healthy, likely with unrecorded immune exposures. Worth noting for this clone: What it recognizes is unknown.

The chain recombines TRBV27 with TRBJ1-5; TRBD1 agrees at 7 bases. The specimen was PBMCs. This clonotype originated in a woman aged 40 to 50 in good health and CMV-seropositive. The DNA for the CDR3 is TGTGCCAGCAGTTTAATAGGGGGCAACAATCAGCCCCAGCATTTT. Translation gives CASSLIGGNNQPQHF.